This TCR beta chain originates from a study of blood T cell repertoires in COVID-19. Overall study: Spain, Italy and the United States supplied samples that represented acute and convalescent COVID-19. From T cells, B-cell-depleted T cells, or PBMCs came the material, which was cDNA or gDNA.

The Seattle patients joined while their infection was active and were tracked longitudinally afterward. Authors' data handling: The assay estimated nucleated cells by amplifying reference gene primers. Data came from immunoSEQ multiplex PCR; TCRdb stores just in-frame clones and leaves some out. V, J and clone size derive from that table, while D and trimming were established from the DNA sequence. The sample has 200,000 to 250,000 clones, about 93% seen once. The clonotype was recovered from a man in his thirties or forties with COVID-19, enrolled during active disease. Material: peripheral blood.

The CDR3: CASSLDRASYTF. In DNA, the CDR3 is TGTGCCAGCAGCCTCGACAGGGCCTCCTACACCTTC. The J gene is TRBJ1-2, the V gene TRBV3-1 (or the pseudogene TRBV3-2); 7 positions agree with TRBD1. CDR3 length: 12 amino acids. The V segment lost 4 bases and the J segment 10 bases; nucleotides outside the gene matches: 6. The germline gives CDR1 LGHDT, CDR2 YNNKEL (reference sequence).